Described below is a single T cell receptor (beta chain) sequence and its context. As yet, its antigen is unknown. Researchers collected about 9.6 milliliters of peripheral blood from every single donor. Through a sample-barcoded 5' primer and a J-beta primer mix, a second PCR was run for about 7 to 12 cycles. There were at least 3 million CDR3-containing paired-end reads obtained from each sample. TCRdb redid the calling of the 5' RACE reads with MiXCR, one entry per CDR3 protein. The table lists 1.5 million to 2 million distinct CDR3 sequences, 39% of them singletons. V gave up 5 bases and J gave up 6 bases, with 12 bases separating them. The length of the CDR3 is 12 residues. Germline-derived CDR1 and CDR2 are DFQATT and SNEGSKA (reference sequence). The source of the sample is a study of blood T cells in healthy people across ages. Findings and caveats of the study: Observed TCR beta diversity per million T cells went down as age went up. This fall followed a roughly linear course with age.

This sequence was found in a human donor in good health. The chain combines TRBV20-1 with TRBJ2-3; D not resolved. Sequencing was done on a sample of blood. The CDR3 DNA is TGCAGTGCTTTCGCCCCCCAGGATACGCAGTATTTT. Translating it yields CSAFAPQDTQYF.